Listed below are T cell receptor beta chains from one sample, sequenced in a study of blood T cells in healthy people across ages. From the 5' RACE reads, TCRdb called clonotypes with MiXCR, one entry per CDR3 protein. The table shows roughly 680,000 distinct CDR3 sequences, with about 51% occurring only once. The sample was blood. These receptors were obtained from a woman at least 80 years old in good health. Both conserved end residues are part of each CDR3. D genes are given only for firm matches. Clone size is stated in some rows and not others, as once, few, many or a class when expanded.

D: .; J: TRBJ1-6; V: TRBV2; size: .; CDR3: CASSELAGSPLHF; DNA: TGTGCCAGCAGTGAGTTGGCGGGTTCACCCCTCCACTTT
D: .; J: TRBJ2-1; V: TRBV7-2; size: few; CDR3: CASSFFIGLTYNEQFF; DNA: TGTGCCAGCAGCTTTTTTATTGGACTCACCTACAATGAGCAGTTCTTC
D: TRBD2; J: TRBJ2-5; V: TRBV27; size: many; CDR3: CASSLNGGGSSPTQYF; DNA: TGTGCCAGCAGTTTAAACGGCGGGGGATCCTCCCCGACCCAGTACTTC
D: .; J: TRBJ1-3; V: TRBV2; size: .; CDR3: CASRARTAGNTIYF; DNA: TGTGCCAGCAGGGCCCGGACGGCTGGAAACACCATATATTTT
D: .; J: TRBJ2-1; V: TRBV20-1; size: many; CDR3: CSAPEVGVSYNEQFF; DNA: TGCAGTGCCCCCGAGGTGGGGGTCTCCTACAATGAGCAGTTCTTC
D: TRBD1; J: TRBJ1-2; V: TRBV10-3; size: .; CDR3: CAISTRDRVGYGYTF; DNA: TGTGCCATCAGTACCCGGGACAGGGTAGGCTATGGCTACACCTTC
D: TRBD2; J: TRBJ2-7; V: TRBV3-1; size: .; CDR3: CASSHPSGIDEQYF; DNA: TGTGCCAGCAGCCACCCTAGCGGGATCGACGAGCAGTACTTC
D: .; J: TRBJ2-7; V: TRBV9; size: .; CDR3: CASSVGSGSNEQYF; DNA: TGTGCCAGCAGCGTAGGTTCGGGATCCAACGAGCAGTACTTC
D: TRBD1; J: TRBJ2-7; V: TRBV29-1; size: .; CDR3: CSVGNRGLNYEQYF; DNA: TGCAGCGTCGGAAACAGGGGGCTCAATTACGAGCAGTACTTC
D: TRBD2; J: TRBJ2-1; V: TRBV9; size: many; CDR3: CASSPPLAGGPSYNEQFF; DNA: TGTGCCAGCAGTCCCCCCCTAGCGGGAGGGCCTTCCTACAATGAGCAGTTCTTC
D: TRBD1; J: TRBJ2-5; V: TRBV11-2; size: .; CDR3: CASSEQTGAKETQYF; DNA: TGTGCCAGCAGCGAGCAGACAGGGGCCAAAGAGACCCAGTACTTC
D: .; J: TRBJ1-6; V: TRBV11-2; size: many; CDR3: CASSPWGSSYNSPLHF; DNA: TGTGCCAGCAGCCCGTGGGGGAGCTCCTATAATTCACCCCTCCACTTT
D: TRBD2; J: TRBJ2-3; V: TRBV15; size: .; CDR3: CATSEDPSGGITDTQYF; DNA: TGTGCCACCAGCGAAGATCCTAGCGGGGGTATCACAGATACGCAGTATTTT
D: TRBD1; J: TRBJ1-2; V: TRBV6-5; size: many; CDR3: CASSGPGQGRYGYTF; DNA: TGTGCCAGCAGTGGACCGGGACAGGGCCGGTATGGCTACACCTTC
D: .; J: TRBJ1-4; V: TRBV28; size: .; CDR3: CASSRRGVGANEKLFF; DNA: TGTGCCAGCAGTAGACGGGGAGTCGGAGCTAATGAAAAACTGTTTTTT
D: .; J: TRBJ2-3; V: TRBV5-1; size: .; CDR3: CASSFRRRGTDTQYF; DNA: TGCGCCAGCAGCTTCAGAAGGAGGGGCACAGATACGCAGTATTTT
D: .; J: TRBJ1-2; V: TRBV6-5; size: .; CDR3: CASSYSWGGYTF; DNA: TGTGCCAGCAGTTACTCTTGGGGGGGCTACACCTTC
D: TRBD2; J: TRBJ2-1; V: TRBV11-2; size: .; CDR3: CASSFGTRVNEQFF; DNA: TGTGCCAGCAGCTTCGGGACTAGAGTCAATGAGCAGTTCTTC
D: .; J: TRBJ2-3; V: TRBV27; size: .; CDR3: CASSLSSGFSSTDTQYF; DNA: TGTGCCAGCAGTTTATCGAGCGGTTTTTCTAGCACAGATACGCAGTATTTT
D: TRBD1; J: TRBJ2-7; V: TRBV6-1; size: .; CDR3: CASGSFRQGESYEQYF; DNA: TGTGCCAGCGGTTCGTTTCGACAGGGGGAATCCTACGAGCAGTACTTC
D: .; J: TRBJ2-5; V: TRBV9; size: .; CDR3: CASSVSQGKETQYF; DNA: TGTGCCAGCAGCGTAAGCCAGGGGAAAGAGACCCAGTACTTC
D: TRBD2; J: TRBJ2-5; V: TRBV11-2; size: many; CDR3: CASSLVALGGETQYF; DNA: TGTGCCAGCAGCTTAGTCGCCCTGGGGGGGGAGACCCAGTACTTC
D: .; J: TRBJ2-7; V: TRBV20-1; size: .; CDR3: CSAPDPIVGYEQYF; DNA: TGCAGTGCCCCGGACCCCATAGTGGGCTACGAGCAGTACTTC
D: TRBD1; J: TRBJ1-2; V: TRBV29-1; size: .; CDR3: CSAGTGENYGHTF; DNA: TGTAGCGCCGGGACAGGAGAAAACTATGGCCACACCTTC
D: .; J: TRBJ2-3; V: TRBV5-1; size: many; CDR3: CASSLAAATDTQYF; DNA: TGCGCCAGCAGCTTGGCGGCAGCTACAGATACGCAGTATTTT
D: .; J: TRBJ2-7; V: TRBV5-1; size: few; CDR3: CASSVLSSYEQYF; DNA: TGCGCCAGCAGCGTGCTCAGCTCCTACGAGCAGTACTTC
D: .; J: TRBJ1-1; V: TRBV20-1; size: many; CDR3: CSTGRITEAFF; DNA: TGCAGTACGGGACGGATCACTGAAGCTTTCTTT
D: TRBD2; J: TRBJ2-7; V: TRBV12-3/TRBV12-4; size: many; CDR3: CASSWTSGNYEQYF; DNA: TGTGCCAGCAGCTGGACTAGCGGGAACTACGAGCAGTACTTC
D: .; J: TRBJ2-1; V: TRBV6-6; size: many; CDR3: CASSFHLQGGSNEQFF; DNA: TGTGCCAGCAGTTTCCACCTTCAGGGTGGGAGCAATGAGCAGTTCTTC
D: .; J: TRBJ2-7; V: TRBV30; size: many; CDR3: CAWSVGQEEQYF; DNA: TGTGCCTGGAGTGTAGGACAAGAGGAGCAGTACTTC
D: .; J: TRBJ1-5; V: TRBV9; size: .; CDR3: CASSVSYSNQPQHF; DNA: TGTGCCAGCAGCGTCAGTTATAGCAATCAGCCCCAGCATTTT
D: .; J: TRBJ1-4; V: TRBV20-1; size: .; CDR3: CSARDPGRSNEKLFF; DNA: TGCAGTGCTAGAGATCCGGGACGGAGTAATGAAAAACTGTTTTTT
D: .; J: TRBJ2-7; V: TRBV4-2; size: .; CDR3: CASSQEGRRASYEQYF; DNA: TGTGCCAGCAGCCAAGAGGGGCGGAGGGCGTCCTACGAGCAGTACTTC
D: TRBD1; J: TRBJ2-1; V: TRBV6-6; size: many; CDR3: CASSVTGGAEQFF; DNA: TGTGCCAGCAGTGTGACAGGGGGGGCTGAGCAGTTCTTC
D: .; J: TRBJ2-3; V: TRBV7-3; size: many; CDR3: CASSNGGYSTDTQYF; DNA: TGTGCCAGCAGTAATGGAGGTTATAGCACAGATACGCAGTATTTT
D: TRBD1; J: TRBJ1-4; V: TRBV6-6; size: .; CDR3: CASYGGQNNEKLFF; DNA: TGTGCCAGTTATGGGGGACAGAATAATGAAAAACTGTTTTTT
D: .; J: TRBJ2-5; V: TRBV7-9; size: .; CDR3: CASSPHGEETQYF; DNA: TGTGCCAGCAGCCCGCACGGGGAAGAGACCCAGTACTTC
D: .; J: TRBJ1-4; V: TRBV10-2; size: .; CDR3: CASSEMVFVGAHREKLFF; DNA: TGCGCCAGCAGTGAGATGGTTTTTGTGGGGGCCCATCGAGAAAAACTGTTTTTT
D: .; J: TRBJ1-5; V: TRBV5-8; size: .; CDR3: CASSKWEQPQHF; DNA: TGTGCCAGCAGCAAGTGGGAGCAGCCCCAGCATTTT
D: TRBD1; J: TRBJ1-1; V: TRBV3-1; size: .; CDR3: CASSQATGLANTEAFF; DNA: TGTGCCAGCAGCCAAGCGACAGGGCTCGCCAACACTGAAGCTTTCTTT
D: .; J: TRBJ1-2; V: TRBV7-9; size: .; CDR3: CASSLAPAGYTF; DNA: TGTGCCAGCAGCTTAGCTCCGGCGGGCTACACCTTC
D: .; J: TRBJ2-2; V: TRBV9; size: .; CDR3: CASSVRGYPTGELFF; DNA: TGTGCCAGCAGCGTCCGAGGGTATCCCACCGGGGAGCTGTTTTTT
D: TRBD2; J: TRBJ2-3; V: TRBV10-2; size: .; CDR3: CASLGGPGTSATDTQYF; DNA: TGCGCCAGTTTGGGGGGTCCCGGGACTAGCGCCACAGATACGCAGTATTTT
D: TRBD1; J: TRBJ1-2; V: TRBV29-1; size: .; CDR3: CSAGDRESRSTTF; DNA: TGCAGCGCCGGGGACAGGGAATCGAGATCTACCACCTTC
D: TRBD2; J: TRBJ2-1; V: TRBV5-1; size: few; CDR3: CASSLLPGGPSGEQFF; DNA: TGCGCCAGCAGCTTGCTCCCGGGAGGGCCCTCAGGTGAGCAGTTCTTC